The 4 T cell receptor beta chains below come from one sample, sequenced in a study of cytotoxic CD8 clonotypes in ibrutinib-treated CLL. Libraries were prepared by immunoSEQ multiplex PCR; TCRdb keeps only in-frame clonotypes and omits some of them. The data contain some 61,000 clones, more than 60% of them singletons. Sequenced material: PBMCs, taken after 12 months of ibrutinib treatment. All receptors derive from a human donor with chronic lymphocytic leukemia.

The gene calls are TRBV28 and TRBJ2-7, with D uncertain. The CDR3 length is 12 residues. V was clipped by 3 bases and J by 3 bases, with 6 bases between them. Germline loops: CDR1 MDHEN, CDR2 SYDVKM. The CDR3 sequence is CASSFPNYEQYF. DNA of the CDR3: TGTGCCAGCAGTTTCCCGAACTACGAGCAGTACTTC.

The CDR3 region is CASSFRGGTVNTDTQYF. DNA for the CDR3: TGTGCCAGCAGCTTTAGAGGGGGGACTGTTAACACAGATACGCAGTATTTT. This sequence joins TRBV11-2 and TRBJ2-3; D may be TRBD1 or TRBD2 (6 bases each). CDR1 SGHAT and CDR2 FQNNGV come from the germline V gene. Between the trimmed V and J ends, which lost 3 bases and 2 bases, there was a span of 18 bases. The CDR3 extends over 17 amino acids.

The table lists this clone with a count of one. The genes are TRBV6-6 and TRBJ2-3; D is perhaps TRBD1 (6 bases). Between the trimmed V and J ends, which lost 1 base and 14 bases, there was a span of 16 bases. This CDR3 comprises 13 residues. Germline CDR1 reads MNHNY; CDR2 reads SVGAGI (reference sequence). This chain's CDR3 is CASSYLGQSLGYF. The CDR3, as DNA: TGTGCCAGCAGTTACTTAGGACAGTCCCTAGGGTATTTT.

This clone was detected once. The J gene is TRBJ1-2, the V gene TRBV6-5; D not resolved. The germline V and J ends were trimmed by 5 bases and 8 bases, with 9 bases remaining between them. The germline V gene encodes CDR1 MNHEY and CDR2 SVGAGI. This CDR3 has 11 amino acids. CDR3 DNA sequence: TGTGCCAGCAGTAAGCTGGGGGGCTACACCTTC. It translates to CASSKLGGYTF.